The 27 T cell receptor beta chains presented below share a single source sample, sequenced in a study of Ad26.COV2.S vaccination and SARS-CoV-2 variants. Assay used: immunoSEQ multiplex PCR; TCRdb lists only in-frame clones, some missing. The sample holds around 300,000 clones; 85% to 90% are singletons and the top ten take 4.5% to 5.5%. Specified treatment: roughly 19 received Ad26.COV2.S at low or high dose, single or two shots; about 5 received placebo; per-sample allocation not given. Sampling took place 63 days after the first vaccine or placebo injection. Sequencing was performed on peripheral blood, taken in a trial of Ad26.COV2.S vaccine versus placebo. Source of these receptors: a person between 18 and 60 years old who received the Ad26.COV2.S COVID-19 vaccine or a placebo.

The DNA for the CDR3 is TGTGCCAGCAGCCAAGAGGGAAGGAACTTGTACGTC. It codes for CASSQEGRNLYV. The V and J genes are TRBV3-1 (or the pseudogene TRBV3-2) and TRBJ2-7; unclear D gene. The ends were cut back, 0 bases at V and 12 bases at J, with 12 bases in the middle. This CDR3 is built from 12 residues. Germline V gene sequence: CDR1 LGHDT, CDR2 YNNKEL (reference sequence).

The CDR3 coding sequence is TGCGCCAGCAGCACCAGGGTTGGCACCGGGGAGCTGTTTTTT. It translates to CASSTRVGTGELFF. V usage is TRBV4-1 and J usage is TRBJ2-2, with a weak D call TRBD1 (5 bases). Trimming removed 5 bases at V and 4 bases at J, with 11 bases between. The CDR3 has 14 residues. Germline V gives CDR1 MGHRA, CDR2 YSYEKL.

The chain has TRBV3-1 (or the pseudogene TRBV3-2) and TRBJ1-1; D is perhaps TRBD1 (5 bases). The CDR3 spans 16 residues. Germline V gene sequence: CDR1 LGHDT, CDR2 YNNKEL (reference sequence). The V end lost 4 bases, the J end lost 5 bases, and 20 bases lay between the germline ends. In nucleotides, the CDR3 is TGTGCCAGCAGCCCTTACGGTAAAGGGACGGTGACTGAAGCTTTCTTT. This gives the protein CASSPYGKGTVTEAFF.

The chain joins TRBV7-9 to TRBJ2-3, with no clear D. The CDR3 contains 15 residues. Trimming left V 0 bases short and J 1 base short, with 8 bases between. CDR1 and CDR2 (germline): SEHNR, FQNEAQ (reference sequence). DNA for the CDR3: TGTGCCAGCAGCTTAGCAGGGTCGGGCACAGATACGCAGTATTTT. Translated, it gives CASSLAGSGTDTQYF.

This rearrangement joins TRBV27 to TRBJ2-1, with D unclear. The CDR3 totals 15 residues. The V gene's germline CDR1 is MNHEY and CDR2 SMNVEV (reference sequence). V lost 5 bases and J 7 bases, leaving 18 bases between the germline ends. The DNA for the CDR3 is TGTGCCAGCAGTCCTATGGACCTCCCAAGGAATGAGCAGTTCTTC. Encoded protein: CASSPMDLPRNEQFF.

This chain links TRBV5-1 with TRBJ2-3; D gene ambiguous. CDR1 is SGHRS and CDR2 is YFSETQ in the germline V gene. V lost 0 bases and J 0 bases, leaving 5 bases between the germline ends. The CDR3 is 14 residues long. CDR3 in DNA: TGCGCCAGCAGCTTGGCCTCTAGCACAGATACGCAGTATTTT. Its translation: CASSLASSTDTQYF. Drawing the rest from reference TRBV5-1 and TRBJ2-3, the complete variable domain is KAGVTQTPRYLIKTRGQQVTLSCSPISGHRSVSWYQQTPGQGLQFLFEYFSETQRNKGNFPGRFSGRQFSNSRSEMNVSTLELGDSALYLCASSLASSTDTQYFGPGTRLTVL.

The CDR3, as DNA: TGTGCCAGCAGCTTAGAGGCGTCGACGACAGGGGGGAACGAGCAGTACTTC. It translates to CASSLEASTTGGNEQYF. The chain employs TRBV7-2 and TRBJ2-7; 9 nucleotides match TRBD1. The germline CDR1 and CDR2 sequences are SGHTA and FQGNSA. V trimming: 1 base; J trimming: 5 bases; junction bases outside the gene matches: 12. The CDR3 totals 17 residues.

This clone was seen a single time. The chain recombines TRBV18 with TRBJ1-1; no firm D call. The germline gives CDR1 KGHSH, CDR2 LQKENI. The CDR3 totals 14 residues. Trimming left V 3 bases short and J 2 bases short, with 10 bases between. This CDR3 is CASSPDRINTEAFF. The DNA for the CDR3 is TGTGCCAGCTCACCGGACCGAATTAACACTGAAGCTTTCTTT.

The genes are TRBV2 and TRBJ2-2, with 9 nucleotides matching TRBD1. This CDR3 comprises 17 residues. V was pared by 4 bases and J by 5 bases, with 11 bases of the junction left unmatched. Germline values: CDR1 SNHLY, CDR2 FYNNEI. The CDR3 protein is CASSATGGRGVTGELFF. The CDR3 DNA is TGTGCCAGCAGTGCGACAGGGGGTCGAGGCGTAACCGGGGAGCTGTTTTTT.

The count of this clone is one. This chain joins TRBV6-6 and TRBJ1-3, with 10 bases fitting TRBD1. Germline values: CDR1 MNHNY, CDR2 SVGAGI (reference sequence). This CDR3 has 16 residues. V was clipped by 2 bases and J by 3 bases; unmatched bases: 4. CDR3 in DNA: TGTGCCAGCAGTTACGACAGGGGGCGTGTTGGAAACACCATATATTTT. It is translated as CASSYDRGRVGNTIYF.

The chain has TRBV28 and TRBJ1-3; 7 bases align to TRBD1. This CDR3 comprises 15 residues. The junction had 1 base not matched to a gene; V was cut back by 2 bases and J by 0 bases. Germline V CDR1 and CDR2: MDHEN, SYDVKM. DNA of the CDR3: TGTGCCAGCAGTTTAGGGGACAGCTCTGGAAACACCATATATTTT. Translated: CASSLGDSSGNTIYF.

The chain uses TRBV6-2 or TRBV6-3 and TRBJ1-1; 7 nucleotides agree with TRBD1. The CDR3 has 12 amino acids. After removal of 3 bases from V and 7 bases from J, the junction contained 2 bases not matched to a gene. Germline V gives CDR1 MNHEY, CDR2 SVGEGT. The CDR3 nucleotides are TGTGCCAGCAGTTATCCAGGGGGTGAAGCTTTCTTT. Translating gives CASSYPGGEAFF.

The sample holds one count of this clone. The genes are TRBV10-3 and TRBJ2-6, with D tentatively TRBD2 (6 bases). Trimming took off 4 bases at V and 2 bases at J, with 6 bases between the two ends. The germline V gene has CDR1 ENHRY and CDR2 SYGVKD. The CDR3 is 14 amino acids. CDR3 sequence: CAISAGAGANVLTF. The CDR3 bases are TGTGCCATCAGTGCGGGGGCTGGGGCCAACGTCCTGACTTTC.

The V and J genes are TRBV9 and TRBJ2-1, with D tentatively TRBD1 or TRBD2 (5 bases each). The CDR3 runs 15 residues. The V end was cut by 4 bases, the J end by 5 bases, with 16 bases between. Germline loops: CDR1 SGDLS, CDR2 YYNGEE. The CDR3 region is CASSLSGALNNEQFF. As DNA, the CDR3 is TGTGCCAGCAGCCTTTCCGGGGCGCTTAACAATGAGCAGTTCTTC.

This CDR3 reads CASSQASGGHWEAFF. Here the CDR3 DNA reads TGTGCCAGCAGCCAAGCGTCAGGGGGCCACTGGGAAGCTTTCTTT. V gene TRBV3-1 (or the pseudogene TRBV3-2) combines with J gene TRBJ1-1; 8 nucleotides match TRBD1. CDR3 length equals 15 residues. Trimming at V came to 1 base and at J to 8 bases, leaving 9 bases not matched to a gene. Per the germline V gene, CDR1 is LGHDT and CDR2 is YNNKEL (reference sequence).

This clone was counted a single time. The chain is built from TRBV12-3 or TRBV12-4 and TRBJ1-2; no definite D call. The CDR3 has 13 amino acids. The V end lost 7 bases, the J end lost 7 bases, and 16 bases lay between the germline ends. CDR3 in DNA: TGTGCCAGCACTCTCCTCCCCGCGGGTGGCTACACCTTC. Amino acid sequence: CASTLLPAGGYTF.

CDR3 loop: CASSPWGGESSYEQYV. In nucleotides, the CDR3 is TGTGCCAGCTCACCATGGGGGGGCGAAAGCTCCTACGAGCAGTACGTC. J is TRBJ2-7 and V is TRBV18; D might be TRBD2 (7 bases). Per germline, CDR1 KGHSH and CDR2 LQKENI. Trimming cost V 2 bases and J 0 bases, with 14 bases left between them. The CDR3 length is 16 residues.

This clone was observed a handful of times. The chain carries TRBV18 and TRBJ1-2, with D possibly being TRBD1 (6 bases). CDR1 and CDR2 (germline): KGHSH, LQKENI. This CDR3 is built from 15 residues. Trimming pared 4 bases from V and 6 bases from J, leaving 18 bases between. The DNA of the CDR3 is TGTGCCAGCTCACTACTTACAGGGTTGCCGGATGGCTACACCTTC. Residues: CASSLLTGLPDGYTF.

The chain has TRBV20-1 and TRBJ1-2; D ambiguous. CDR1 is DFQATT, CDR2 SNEGSKA, per germline (reference sequence). CDR3 length equals 11 residues. The V end lost 3 bases, the J end lost 9 bases, and 11 bases lay between the germline ends. The CDR3 protein is CSASGSVSYTF. The CDR3 DNA sequence: TGCAGTGCTAGTGGGTCCGTCAGCTACACCTTC.

The chain recombines TRBV9 with TRBJ1-5; 7 bases line up with TRBD1. Germline CDR1 reads SGDLS; CDR2 reads YYNGEE. Trimming removed 0 bases from V and 8 bases from J; junction bases left unmatched: 8. This CDR3 comprises 15 residues. DNA for the CDR3: TGTGCCAGCAGCGTAGAGGGGACAGCCATTAAGCCCCAGCATTTT. Protein product: CASSVEGTAIKPQHF.

This clone was seen a single time. V and J are TRBV11-3 and TRBJ2-2; possible D gene TRBD2, 6 bases. Trimming shortened V by 0 bases and J by 0 bases, and 11 bases separated the two germline ends. Germline values: CDR1 SGHNT, CDR2 YENEEA. The CDR3 has 17 residues. The DNA for the CDR3 is TGTGCCAGCAGCTTAGAGGGTAGCGGACCGAACACCGGGGAGCTGTTTTTT. Amino acids: CASSLEGSGPNTGELFF. Variable domain in full (rest from reference TRBV11-3 and TRBJ2-2): EAGVVQSPRYKIIEKKQPVAFWCNPISGHNTLYWYLQNLGQGPELLIRYENEEAVDDSQLPKDRFSAERLKGVDSTLKIQPAELGDSAVYLCASSLEGSGPNTGELFFGEGSRLTVL.

The chain recombines TRBV6-5 with TRBJ2-7; 10 nucleotides align to TRBD1. The junction had 2 bases not matched to a gene; V was cut back by 6 bases and J by 3 bases. Germline V gene sequence: CDR1 MNHEY, CDR2 SVGAGI. The CDR3 totals 13 residues. Here the CDR3 DNA reads TGTGCCAGCAGGACAGGGGGCTACTACGAGCAGTACTTC. It codes for CASRTGGYYEQYF.

A few counts support this clone. The V and J genes are TRBV7-9 and TRBJ2-1; 11 bases map to TRBD2. This CDR3 is built from 17 residues. Germline CDR1 reads SEHNR; CDR2 reads FQNEAQ (reference sequence). The V segment lost 6 bases and the J segment 1 base; nucleotides outside the gene matches: 8. This CDR3 is CASSSRLAGGSYNEQFF. Here the CDR3 DNA reads TGTGCCAGCAGTAGTCGTTTAGCGGGGGGGTCCTACAATGAGCAGTTCTTC. The full variable domain, with the rest looked up from reference TRBV7-9 and TRBJ2-1, is DTGVSQNPRHKITKRGQNVTFRCDPISEHNRLYWYRQTLGQGPEFLTYFQNEAQLEKSRLLSDRFSAERPKGSFSTLEIQRTEQGDSAMYLCASSSRLAGGSYNEQFFGPGTRLTVL.

This clone was counted a few times. The rearrangement joins TRBV10-3 to TRBJ1-5; the match to TRBD1 covers 7 bases. Germline CDR1 reads ENHRY; CDR2 reads SYGVKD. Trimming at V came to 8 bases and at J to 8 bases, leaving 12 bases not matched to a gene. CDR3 length: 14 amino acids. The CDR3 is CAIARDSQVEPQHF. The CDR3 region has the DNA TGTGCCATCGCCCGGGACAGCCAAGTGGAGCCCCAGCATTTT.

The chain uses TRBV29-1 and TRBJ1-1, with no clear D. Between the trimmed V and J ends, which lost 2 bases and 4 bases, there was a span of 11 bases. This CDR3 comprises 13 residues. Germline CDR1 and CDR2: SQVTM and ANQGSEA. CDR3 nucleotide sequence: TGCAGCGTTGAAATCCGATTCGTCACTGAAGCTTTCTTT. The encoded protein is CSVEIRFVTEAFF.

For this clone: Additional DNA sequences in this sample encode the identical CDR3. As DNA, the CDR3 is TGCGCCAGCACAACAGGGAACACTGAAGCTTTCTTT. Residues: CASTTGNTEAFF. The rearrangement joins TRBV5-1 to TRBJ1-1; tentatively, D is TRBD1 (5 bases). V lost 6 bases to trimming and J lost 1 base, with 7 bases between them. The CDR3 has 12 residues. Germline CDR1 reads SGHRS; CDR2 reads YFSETQ.

The chain combines TRBV5-1 with TRBJ1-1; D gene uncertain. V was pared by 0 bases and J by 1 base, with 7 bases between. The germline V gene has CDR1 SGHRS and CDR2 YFSETQ. CDR3 length: 14 residues. In DNA, the CDR3 is TGCGCCAGCAGCTTGGTTGAGGGGAACACTGAAGCTTTCTTT. Translating gives CASSLVEGNTEAFF.